Sequencing of this T cell receptor beta chain was carried out in a study of blood T cell repertoires in COVID-19. Study information: Nucleic acid was either cDNA or gDNA, and it came from T cells, B-cell-depleted T cells, or PBMCs.

TCRdb's copy holds only in-frame clones and misses some; the assay was immunoSEQ multiplex PCR. The sample records 350,000 to 400,000 clones, 70% to 90% being singletons. While infection was still active, Seattle patients were enrolled and then followed longitudinally. The V and J ends lost 4 bases and 3 bases, in that order; junction bases with no gene match: 10. The CDR3 has 17 amino acids. Germline CDR1 and CDR2: SGHRS and YFSETQ. The gene calls are TRBV5-1 and TRBJ2-2; 9 nucleotides match TRBD2. This TCR derives from a woman aged 55-70 years with COVID-19, enrolled during active disease. Specimen: peripheral blood. CDR3 in DNA: TGCGCCAGCAGCCCAGACCCGAGACTAGCGGACACCGGGGAGCTGTTTTTT. Translating it yields CASSPDPRLADTGELFF.